Following are 27 T cell receptor beta chains from one sample sequenced in a study of sequential checkpoint blockade in melanoma. Data came from immunoSEQ multiplex PCR; TCRdb stores just in-frame clones and leaves some out. In the table there are some 40,000 clones, about 88% of which are singletons. Stated treatment: randomized to nivolumab then ipilimumab (arm A) or the reverse (arm B). Sequencing was performed on CD8+ T cells sorted from blood (inferred from file names), taken from a patient given nivolumab and ipilimumab in sequence. The receptors here all came from a human donor with melanoma.

The chain has TRBV27 and TRBJ2-7, with 10 bases identical to TRBD2. J was trimmed by 4 bases and V by 4 bases; bases with no gene match: 4. The CDR3 extends over 14 amino acids. In germline, CDR1 is MNHEY, CDR2 SMNVEV (reference sequence). CDR3 sequence: CASSSGLAVYEQYF. The CDR3 coding sequence is TGTGCCAGCAGTTCCGGACTAGCGGTGTACGAGCAGTACTTC.

The chain carries TRBV9 and TRBJ1-5, with D possibly TRBD1 on 5 matching bases. From germline, CDR1 is SGDLS and CDR2 YYNGEE. Trimming took off 0 bases at V and 3 bases at J, with 16 bases between the two ends. The CDR3 is 17 amino acids. The CDR3 DNA sequence: TGTGCCAGCAGCGTAGGCGGGGCCAGTGACCCCAATCAGCCCCAGCATTTT. This encodes CASSVGGASDPNQPQHF.

V and J are TRBV11-2 and TRBJ1-4; D perhaps matches TRBD1 (6 bases). Germline V CDR1 and CDR2: SGHAT, FQNNGV. This CDR3 has 14 amino acids. V shed 3 bases and J shed 5 bases, with 10 bases lying between them. CDR3 nucleotides: TGTGCCAGCAGCTTTTACGGACAGAATGAAAAACTGTTTTTT. It is translated as CASSFYGQNEKLFF.

The chain is built from TRBV5-1 and TRBJ2-7; D perhaps matches TRBD1 (6 bases). This CDR3 region has 14 residues. Germline V gene sequence: CDR1 SGHRS, CDR2 YFSETQ. Trimming took off 3 bases at V and 3 bases at J, with 13 bases between the two ends. CDR3 nucleotides: TGCGCCAGCAGCTGGGGGCTTAGCGTCTACGAGCAGTACTTC. Protein sequence: CASSWGLSVYEQYF.

In this sample, this clone turned up once. The rearrangement joins TRBV27 to TRBJ1-5; 9 bases map to TRBD1. The CDR3 has 15 amino acids. The germline gives CDR1 MNHEY, CDR2 SMNVEV (reference sequence). The ends lost 5 bases at V and 4 bases at J; junction bases unmatched: 6. The CDR3, as DNA: TGTGCCAGCAGTACGGGACAGGGCTTTAATCAGCCCCAGCATTTT. Protein sequence: CASSTGQGFNQPQHF.

The chain uses TRBV27 and TRBJ1-2; 7 bases are a match to TRBD1. Trimming removed 7 bases from V and 4 bases from J; junction bases left unmatched: 9. Germline V gene lookup returns CDR1 MNHEY and CDR2 SMNVEV (reference sequence). The CDR3 loop spans 14 amino acids. CDR3 residues: CASKIKTGIYGYTF. The DNA for the CDR3 is TGTGCCAGCAAGATTAAGACAGGGATCTATGGCTACACCTTC.

This clone was recorded once. V is TRBV9 and J is TRBJ2-5; TRBD1 matches 8 bases. Germline CDR1 reads SGDLS; CDR2 reads YYNGEE. The length of the CDR3 is 14 residues. Trimming at V came to 1 base and at J to 5 bases, leaving 4 bases not matched to a gene. This CDR3 reads CASSVQGAGETQYF. Written as DNA, the CDR3 is TGTGCCAGCAGCGTACAGGGGGCTGGGGAGACCCAGTACTTC. Variable domain in full (rest from reference TRBV9 and TRBJ2-5): DSGVTQTPKHLITATGQRVTLRCSPRSGDLSVYWYQQSLDQGLQFLIQYYNGEERAKGNILERFSAQQFPDLHSELNLSSLELGDSALYFCASSVQGAGETQYFGPGTRLLVL.

This clone was observed a handful of times. The rearrangement joins TRBV14 to TRBJ1-2; 10 bases match TRBD1. From germline, CDR1 is SGHDN and CDR2 FVKESK. CDR3 length: 15 residues. The junction had 8 bases not matched to a gene; V was cut back by 2 bases and J by 8 bases. This CDR3 reads CASSQHPGTGDGYTF. The DNA of the CDR3 is TGTGCCAGCAGCCAACACCCCGGGACAGGGGACGGCTACACCTTC. Variable domain in full (rest from reference TRBV14 and TRBJ1-2): EAGVTQFPSHSVIEKGQTVTLRCDPISGHDNLYWYRRVMGKEIKFLLHFVKESKQDESGMPNNRFLAERTGGTYSTLKVQPAELEDSGVYFCASSQHPGTGDGYTFGSGTRLTVV.

CDR3 in amino acids: CASSLALASLYNEQFF. The CDR3 DNA reads TGTGCCAGCAGCTTGGCACTAGCATCACTCTACAATGAGCAGTTCTTC. The chain uses TRBV5-8 and TRBJ2-1; a weak D match, TRBD2 (6 bases). The CDR3 is 16 residues long. Germline CDR1 is SGHTS and CDR2 is YDEGEE. V lost 0 bases, J lost 3 bases, and 13 bases lay in between.

The table lists this clone with a few counts. The rearrangement links TRBV19 to TRBJ2-7; D gene unclear. The CDR3 spans 13 residues. Trimming cost V 8 bases and J 5 bases, with 16 bases left between them. CDR1 is LNHDA and CDR2 is SQIVND in the germline V gene (reference sequence). This chain's CDR3 is CASAAHGLNEQYF. CDR3 nucleotides: TGTGCCAGTGCGGCCCACGGCCTGAACGAGCAGTACTTC.

This clone was observed a handful of times. This chain uses TRBV7-9 with TRBJ2-7, with a weak D call TRBD2 (5 bases). Germline values: CDR1 SEHNR, CDR2 FQNEAQ (reference sequence). Between the trimmed V and J ends, which lost 4 bases and 3 bases, there was a span of 13 bases. CDR3 length: 14 residues. CDR3 loop: CASSSPGDRYEQYF. CDR3 DNA sequence: TGTGCCAGCAGCTCCCCCGGGGATCGCTACGAGCAGTACTTC.

This chain links TRBV7-9 with TRBJ2-5; TRBD1 matches 9 bases. The CDR3 is 14 residues long. J gave up 7 bases and V 4 bases, and 7 bases lay outside the gene matches. Germline values: CDR1 SEHNR, CDR2 FQNEAQ (reference sequence). The CDR3 DNA reads TGTGCCAGCAGCTCCTCGGGACAGGGTTCGACCCAGTACTTC. It is translated as CASSSSGQGSTQYF. The whole variable domain, remainder taken from reference TRBV7-9 and TRBJ2-5, is DTGVSQNPRHKITKRGQNVTFRCDPISEHNRLYWYRQTLGQGPEFLTYFQNEAQLEKSRLLSDRFSAERPKGSFSTLEIQRTEQGDSAMYLCASSSSGQGSTQYFGPGTRLLVL.

This chain links TRBV4-2 with TRBJ1-1; TRBD1 might be the D (6 bases). Trimming removed 4 bases from V and 6 bases from J, with 18 bases in between. Per the germline V gene, CDR1 is LGHNA and CDR2 is YNFKEQ. The CDR3 has 15 amino acids. CDR3 nucleotide sequence: TGTGCCAGCAGCCTTCCCGGGACAATCGTTCCTGAAGCTTTCTTT. Its translation: CASSLPGTIVPEAFF.

Only a few counts were recorded for this clone. This chain links TRBV5-4 with TRBJ2-5; possibly TRBD2 for D (5 bases). Germline CDR1 is SGHNT and CDR2 is YYREEE (reference sequence). This CDR3 region has 15 residues. V gave up 1 base and J gave up 5 bases, with 15 bases separating them. In DNA, the CDR3 is TGTGCCAGCAGCTTGATGGGTTTGCAGCGGGAGACCCAGTACTTC. Its protein is CASSLMGLQRETQYF.

The chain employs TRBV15 and TRBJ2-3; TRBD2 agrees at 13 bases. CDR3 length equals 17 residues. The V segment lost 1 base and the J segment 4 bases; nucleotides outside the gene matches: 5. The germline V gene has CDR1 LNHNV and CDR2 YYDKDF (reference sequence). The CDR3 reads CATSRAPGLAGSDTQYF. In DNA, the CDR3 is TGTGCCACCAGCAGAGCACCGGGACTAGCGGGATCAGATACGCAGTATTTT.

This rearrangement joins TRBV6-7 to TRBJ2-5, with TRBD1 identical over 7 bases. TRBV6-7 is labeled an ORF, and its function is uncertain. This CDR3 has 13 residues. After removal of 7 bases from V and 5 bases from J, the junction contained 7 bases not matched to a gene. CDR3 in amino acids: CASNRDRAETQYF. The DNA of the CDR3 is TGTGCCAGCAATCGCGACAGGGCCGAGACCCAGTACTTC.

V and J are TRBV7-2 and TRBJ1-2; D is unresolved. The CDR3 sequence is 14 residues long. V was shortened by 5 bases and J by 1 base, with 11 bases between the two germline ends. Germline CDR1 is SGHTA and CDR2 is FQGNSA. CDR3 sequence: CASSPPGYNYGYTF. The CDR3 region has the DNA TGTGCCAGCAGCCCCCCGGGGTATAACTATGGCTACACCTTC.

CDR3 nucleotide sequence: TGTGCAAGTCGCCTAGCGGGAGATTTCAAAAACATTCAGTACTTC. Its protein product is CASRLAGDFKNIQYF. The chain employs TRBV12-2 and TRBJ2-4; the D segment call TRBD2 is taken from the table without a DNA check. TRBV12-2 is a recognized pseudogene. This CDR3 has 15 amino acids.

The gene calls are TRBV23-1 and TRBJ2-7; D perhaps matches TRBD1 (6 bases). TRBV23-1 has ORF status, its function being uncertain. Deletions cut 6 bases from V and 0 bases from J, with 15 bases between. The CDR3 loop spans 15 amino acids. The CDR3 DNA sequence: TGCGCCAGCAGGCCTAGAACAGGGAGCTCCTACGAGCAGTACTTC. Protein: CASRPRTGSSYEQYF.

The CDR3 DNA reads TGTGCCAGCAGCCCCGGTGGGCTAGCGGGAAATGAGCAGTTCTTC. Translation gives CASSPGGLAGNEQFF. The rearrangement joins TRBV7-3 to TRBJ2-1; 9 bases fit TRBD2. The CDR3 totals 15 residues. With V trimmed by 5 bases and J by 7 bases, 9 bases remained unmatched. Germline V lookup: CDR1 SGHTA, CDR2 FQGTGA.

The CDR3 here is CSAGGQGSYGYTF. CDR3 sequence (DNA): TGCAGCGCAGGAGGACAGGGGAGCTATGGCTACACCTTC. The gene calls are TRBV29-1 and TRBJ1-2; 9 nucleotides match TRBD1. Germline values: CDR1 SQVTM, CDR2 ANQGSEA. The CDR3 consists of 13 residues. V gave up 7 bases and J gave up 4 bases; unmatched junction bases: 7.

This chain joins TRBV15 and TRBJ2-5, with TRBD2 matching 10 bases. V gave up 0 bases and J gave up 5 bases; unmatched junction bases: 0. The germline CDR1 and CDR2 sequences are LNHNV and YYDKDF (reference sequence). This CDR3 has 14 residues. Here the CDR3 reads CATSREGLAETQYF. CDR3 DNA: TGTGCCACCAGCAGAGAGGGACTAGCGGAGACCCAGTACTTC.

V is TRBV30 and J is TRBJ2-5; tentatively, D is TRBD1 (7 bases). The CDR3 has 13 residues. Per the germline V gene, CDR1 is GTSNPN and CDR2 is SVGIG (reference sequence). The V end was cut by 0 bases, the J end by 5 bases, with 10 bases between. CDR3 residues: CAWSVAGGETQYF. As DNA, the CDR3 is TGTGCCTGGAGTGTGGCAGGGGGGGAGACCCAGTACTTC. The whole variable domain, filled in from reference TRBV30 and TRBJ2-5, reads SQTIHQWPATLVQPVGSPLSLECTVEGTSNPNLYWYRQAAGRGLQLLFYSVGIGQISSEVPQNLSASRPQDRQFILSSKKLLLSDSGFYLCAWSVAGGETQYFGPGTRLLVL.

The V gene is TRBV25-1, the J gene TRBJ2-1; 8 nucleotides match TRBD2. The CDR3 totals 13 residues. CDR1 is MGHDK, CDR2 SYGVNS, per germline. V lost 6 bases and J lost 16; bases outside the gene matches: 14. The CDR3 here is CASRALTSAYCFF. The CDR3 DNA is TGTGCCAGCAGGGCCCTGACTAGCGCCTACTGTTTCTTC. The complete variable domain, with remaining parts taken from reference TRBV25-1 and TRBJ2-1, reads EADIYQTPRYLVIGTGKKITLECSQTMGHDKMYWYQQDPGMELHLIHYSYGVNSTEKGDLSSESTVSRIRTEHFPLTLESARPSHTSQYLCASRALTSAYCFFGPGTRLTVL.

CDR3 DNA: TGTGCCAGCGGGGAGACGGGGACAGCCTATGGCTACACCTTC. It is translated as CASGETGTAYGYTF. This chain joins TRBV7-9 and TRBJ1-2; 7 bases map to TRBD1. Germline CDR1 reads SEHNR; CDR2 reads FQNEAQ (reference sequence). The CDR3 spans 14 residues. V lost 8 bases and J lost 4; bases outside the gene matches: 10.

This chain uses TRBV14 with TRBJ2-7; 9 bases fit TRBD2. Trimming at V came to 3 bases and at J to 5 bases, leaving 8 bases not matched to a gene. Looked up from germline, CDR1 is SGHDN and CDR2 is FVKESK. This CDR3 is built from 15 residues. The CDR3 nucleotides read TGTGCCAGCAGCCAGAGGTCTAGCGGGATCCACGAGCAGTACTTC. Translated, it gives CASSQRSSGIHEQYF.

The gene calls are TRBV25-1 and TRBJ1-2; weak D call: TRBD1 (5 bases). The ends were cut back, 3 bases at V and 3 bases at J, with 14 bases in the middle. Looked up from germline, CDR1 is MGHDK and CDR2 is SYGVNS. This CDR3 is 15 amino acids long. CDR3 sequence reads: CASSDSRGWDYGYTF. CDR3 nucleotide sequence: TGTGCCAGCAGTGATTCTAGGGGCTGGGACTATGGCTACACCTTC.